This T cell receptor (beta chain) was sequenced for a study of OX40 agonist ivuxolimab in advanced cancers. Study-wide context: Patients' therapy was ivuxolimab, an antibody that acts as an agonist of OX40 (CD134). Enrollees could have had prior anti-PD-1, anti-PD-L1 or anti-CTLA-4 therapy, which approximately 40% had received. Notes on the study in general: Among the lowest levels of clonal expansion were found in partial responders at 0.1-3.0 mg/kg.

Produced via immunoSEQ multiplex PCR; TCRdb's table is partial and in-frame only. The repertoire holds roughly 120,000 clones, with around 92% as singletons. From germline, CDR1 is SGHAT and CDR2 FQNNGV. V trimming: 5 bases; J trimming: 0 bases; junction bases outside the gene matches: 5. This CDR3 has 15 amino acids. In regard to this clone: Its antigen is unknown.

The source material was CD4+ or CD8+ T cells sorted from blood, sampled in a trial of the OX40 agonist ivuxolimab. The chain joins TRBV11-2 to TRBJ2-5, with 8 bases identical to TRBD1. The receptor comes from an adult with an advanced solid tumor such as melanoma, head and neck, liver or kidney cancer. CDR3 bases: TGTGCCAGCAGCCGGGGACAGGCAGACCAAGAGACCCAGTACTTC. Translation gives CASSRGQADQETQYF.